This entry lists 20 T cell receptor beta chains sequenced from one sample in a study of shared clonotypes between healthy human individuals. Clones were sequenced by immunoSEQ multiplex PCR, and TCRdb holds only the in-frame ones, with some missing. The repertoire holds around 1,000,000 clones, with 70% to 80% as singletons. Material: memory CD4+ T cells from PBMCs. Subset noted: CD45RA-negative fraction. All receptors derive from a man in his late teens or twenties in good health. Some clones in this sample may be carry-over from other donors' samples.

CDR3 residues: CSGRKWGAGGETQYF. The DNA of the CDR3 is TGCAGTGGCAGGAAGTGGGGGGCTGGCGGAGAGACCCAGTACTTC. The rearrangement uses TRBV29-1 and TRBJ2-5, with D perhaps being TRBD1 or TRBD2 (6 bases each). CDR3 length: 15 residues. Germline assignment: CDR1 SQVTM and CDR2 ANQGSEA.

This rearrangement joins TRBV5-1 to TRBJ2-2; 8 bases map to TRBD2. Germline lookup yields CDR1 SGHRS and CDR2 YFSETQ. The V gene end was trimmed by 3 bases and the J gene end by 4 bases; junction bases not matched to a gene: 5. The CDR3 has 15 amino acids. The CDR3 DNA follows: TGCGCCAGCAGCTCAGCGGGGGTACGCACCGGGGAGCTGTTTTTT. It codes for CASSSAGVRTGELFF.

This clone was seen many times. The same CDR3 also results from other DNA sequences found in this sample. The CDR3 DNA reads as TGTGCCAGCTCACCAGACTACCTCTACAATGAGCAGTTCTTC. This gives the protein CASSPDYLYNEQFF. V gene TRBV18 combines with J gene TRBJ2-1; a weak D match, TRBD2 (5 bases). Germline V gene data show CDR1 as KGHSH and CDR2 as LQKENI. This CDR3 has 14 amino acids. Trimming cost V 2 bases and J 3 bases, with 8 bases left between them.

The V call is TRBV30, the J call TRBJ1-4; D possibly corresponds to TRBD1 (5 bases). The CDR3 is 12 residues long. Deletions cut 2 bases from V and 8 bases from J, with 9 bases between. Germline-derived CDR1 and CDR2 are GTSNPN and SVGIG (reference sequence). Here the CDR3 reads CAWSKWGEKLFF. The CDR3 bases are TGTGCCTGGAGTAAATGGGGGGAAAAACTGTTTTTT. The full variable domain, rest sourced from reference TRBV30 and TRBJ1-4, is SQTIHQWPATLVQPVGSPLSLECTVEGTSNPNLYWYRQAAGRGLQLLFYSVGIGQISSEVPQNLSASRPQDRQFILSSKKLLLSDSGFYLCAWSKWGEKLFFGSGTQLSVL.

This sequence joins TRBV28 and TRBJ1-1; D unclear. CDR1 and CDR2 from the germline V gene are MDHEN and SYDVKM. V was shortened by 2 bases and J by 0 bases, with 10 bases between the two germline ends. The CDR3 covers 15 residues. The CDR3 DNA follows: TGTGCCAGCAGTTTAAGTGTACAAATGAACACTGAAGCTTTCTTT. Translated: CASSLSVQMNTEAFF. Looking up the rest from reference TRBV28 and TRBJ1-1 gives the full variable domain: DVKVTQSSRYLVKRTGEKVFLECVQDMDHENMFWYRQDPGLGLRLIYFSYDVKMKEKGDIPEGYSVSREKKERFSLILESASTNQTSMYLCASSLSVQMNTEAFFGQGTRLTVV.

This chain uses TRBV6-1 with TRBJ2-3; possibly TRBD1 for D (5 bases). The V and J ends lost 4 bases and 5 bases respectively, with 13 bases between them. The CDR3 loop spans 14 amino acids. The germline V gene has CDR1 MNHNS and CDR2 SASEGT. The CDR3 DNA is TGTGCCAGCAGTGCAGGCAGGGTTGGAGATACGCAGTATTTT. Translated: CASSAGRVGDTQYF.

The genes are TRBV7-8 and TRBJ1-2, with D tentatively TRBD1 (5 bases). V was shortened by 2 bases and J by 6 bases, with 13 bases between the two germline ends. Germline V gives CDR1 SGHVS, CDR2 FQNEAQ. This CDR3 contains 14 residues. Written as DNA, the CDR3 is TGTGCCAGCAGCTTAAGGTGGGGGTATAATGGCTACACCTTC. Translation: CASSLRWGYNGYTF. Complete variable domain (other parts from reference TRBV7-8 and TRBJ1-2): GAGVSQSPRYKVAKRGQDVALRCDPISGHVSLFWYQQALGQGPEFLTYFQNEAQLDKSGLPSDRFFAERPEGSVSTLKIQRTQQEDSAVYLCASSLRWGYNGYTFGSGTRLTVV.

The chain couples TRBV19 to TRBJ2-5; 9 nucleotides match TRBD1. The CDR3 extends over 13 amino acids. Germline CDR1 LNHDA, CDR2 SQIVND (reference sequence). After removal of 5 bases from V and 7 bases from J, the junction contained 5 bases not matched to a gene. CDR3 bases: TGTGCCAGTAGTCGGGACAGGGCACTGACCCAGTACTTC. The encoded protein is CASSRDRALTQYF.

The CDR3 DNA reads as TGTGCCAGTAAGATGACGGGGAACACCGGGGAGCTGTTTTTT. Its protein is CASKMTGNTGELFF. The V call is TRBV19, the J call TRBJ2-2; D gene uncertain. The CDR3 runs to 14 residues. Germline CDR1 and CDR2: LNHDA and SQIVND (reference sequence). Trimming stripped 7 bases from V and 1 base from J, with 10 bases between. The full variable domain, in which reference TRBV19 and TRBJ2-2 provide the parts outside the CDR3, is DGGITQSPKYLFRKEGQNVTLSCEQNLNHDAMYWYRQDPGQGLRLIYYSQIVNDFQKGDIAEGYSVSREKKESFPLTVTSAQKNPTAFYLCASKMTGNTGELFFGEGSRLTVL.

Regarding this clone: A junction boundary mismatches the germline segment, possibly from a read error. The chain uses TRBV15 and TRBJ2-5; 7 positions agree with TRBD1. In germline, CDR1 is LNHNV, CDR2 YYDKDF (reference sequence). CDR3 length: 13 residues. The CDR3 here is CATSRDPDREADF. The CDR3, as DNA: TGTGCCACCAGCAGAGACCCTGACAGGGAAGCCGACTTC.

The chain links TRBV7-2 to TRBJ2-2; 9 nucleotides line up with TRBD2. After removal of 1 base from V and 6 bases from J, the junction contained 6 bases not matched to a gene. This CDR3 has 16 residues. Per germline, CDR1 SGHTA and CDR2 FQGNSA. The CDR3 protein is CASSLVSSGTSGELFF. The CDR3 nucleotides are TGTGCCAGCAGCTTAGTTTCTAGCGGGACCTCCGGGGAGCTGTTTTTT.

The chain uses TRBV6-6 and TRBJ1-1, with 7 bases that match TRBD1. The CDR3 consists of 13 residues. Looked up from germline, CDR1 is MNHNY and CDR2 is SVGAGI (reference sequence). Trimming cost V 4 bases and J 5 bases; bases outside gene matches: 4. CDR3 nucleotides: TGTGCCAGCAGTTCGACAGGGATGACTGAAGCTTTCTTT. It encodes CASSSTGMTEAFF.

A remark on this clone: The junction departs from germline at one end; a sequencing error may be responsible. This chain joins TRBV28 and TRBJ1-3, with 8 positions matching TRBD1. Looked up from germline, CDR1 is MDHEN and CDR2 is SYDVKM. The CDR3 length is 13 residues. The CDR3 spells CASSSQDRVREDF. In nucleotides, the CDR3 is TGTGCCAGCAGTTCCCAGGACAGGGTACGAGAAGATTTT.

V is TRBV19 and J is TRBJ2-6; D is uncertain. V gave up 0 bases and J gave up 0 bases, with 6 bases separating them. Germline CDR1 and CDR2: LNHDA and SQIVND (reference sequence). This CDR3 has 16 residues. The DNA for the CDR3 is TGTGCCAGTAGTATAGAACCCACCTCTGGGGCCAACGTCCTGACTTTC. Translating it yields CASSIEPTSGANVLTF.

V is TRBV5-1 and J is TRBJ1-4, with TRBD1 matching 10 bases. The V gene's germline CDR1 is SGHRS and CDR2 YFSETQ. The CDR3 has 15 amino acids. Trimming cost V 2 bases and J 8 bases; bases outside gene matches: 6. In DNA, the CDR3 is TGCGCCAGCAGCTTTATCGGGACAGGGGTGGAAAAACTGTTTTTT. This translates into CASSFIGTGVEKLFF.

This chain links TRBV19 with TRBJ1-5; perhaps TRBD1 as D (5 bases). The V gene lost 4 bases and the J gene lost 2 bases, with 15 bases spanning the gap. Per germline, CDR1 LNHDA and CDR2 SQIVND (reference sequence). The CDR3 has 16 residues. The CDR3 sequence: CASSTVRASGNQPQHF. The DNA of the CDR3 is TGTGCCAGTAGTACCGTCAGGGCCAGTGGCAATCAGCCCCAGCATTTT.

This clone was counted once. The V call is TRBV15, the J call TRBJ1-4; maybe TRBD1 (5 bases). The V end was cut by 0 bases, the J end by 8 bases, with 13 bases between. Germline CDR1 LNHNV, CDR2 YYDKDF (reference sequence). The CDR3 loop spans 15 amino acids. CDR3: CATSRDSGGGEKLFF. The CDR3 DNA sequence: TGTGCCACCAGCAGAGATTCCGGGGGTGGAGAAAAACTGTTTTTT.

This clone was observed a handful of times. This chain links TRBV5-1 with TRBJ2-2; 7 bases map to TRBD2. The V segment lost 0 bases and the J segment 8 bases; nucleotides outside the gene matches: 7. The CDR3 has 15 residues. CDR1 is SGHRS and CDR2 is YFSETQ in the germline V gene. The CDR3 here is CASSLATSGKGELFF. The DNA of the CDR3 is TGCGCCAGCAGCTTGGCGACGAGCGGGAAAGGGGAGCTGTTTTTT.

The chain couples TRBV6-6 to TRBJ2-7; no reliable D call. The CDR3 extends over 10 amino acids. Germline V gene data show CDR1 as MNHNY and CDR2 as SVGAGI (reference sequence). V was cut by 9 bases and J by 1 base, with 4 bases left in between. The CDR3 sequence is CASLSYEQYF. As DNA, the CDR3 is TGTGCCAGTTTGTCCTACGAGCAGTACTTC.

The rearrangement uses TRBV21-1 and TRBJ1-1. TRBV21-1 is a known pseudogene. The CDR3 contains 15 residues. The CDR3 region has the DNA TGTGCCAGCGAATTCCTACAGGGGACTAGAGCTGAAGCTTTCTTT. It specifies CASEFLQGTRAEAFF.